This TCR beta chain was profiled in a study of T cell responses to AZD1222 COVID-19 vaccine. With respect to this clone: The antigen remains unidentified.

Germline lookup yields CDR1 SGDLS and CDR2 YYNGEE. Between the trimmed V and J ends, which lost 0 bases and 6 bases, there was a span of 10 bases. There are 15 residues in the CDR3. Study conclusions and caveats: Regions 160-218 and 743-854 held dominance among vaccine-associated CD4 TCRs, which spanned spike. Variant regions that are unmutated are reportedly the target of nearly half of spike-specific TCRs. Researchers took repertoire samples only after the peak T cell response had come.

The repertoire was sequenced with immunoSEQ multiplex PCR; TCRdb's copy has only in-frame clones and lacks some. The sample consists of approximately 160,000 clones, roughly 93% of them appearing once. The material sequenced was peripheral blood, taken on day 0 of AZD1222 vaccination. The receptor comes from an adult in good health. The chain combines TRBV9 with TRBJ1-6; possibly TRBD1 for D (5 bases). The CDR3 region has the DNA TGTGCCAGCAGCGTAGGAAATAGGGGTAATTCACCCCTCCACTTT. Translation: CASSVGNRGNSPLHF.